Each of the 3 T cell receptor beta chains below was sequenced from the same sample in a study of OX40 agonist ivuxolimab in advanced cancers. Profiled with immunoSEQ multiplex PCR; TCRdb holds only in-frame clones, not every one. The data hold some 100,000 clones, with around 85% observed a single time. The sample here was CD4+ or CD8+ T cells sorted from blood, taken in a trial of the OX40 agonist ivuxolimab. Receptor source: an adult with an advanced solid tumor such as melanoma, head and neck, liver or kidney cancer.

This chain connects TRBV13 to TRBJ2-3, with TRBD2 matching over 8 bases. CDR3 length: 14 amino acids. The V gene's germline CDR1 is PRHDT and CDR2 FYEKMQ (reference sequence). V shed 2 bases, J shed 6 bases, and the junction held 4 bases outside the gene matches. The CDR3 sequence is CASSLSSGTDTQYF. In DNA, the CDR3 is TGTGCCAGCAGCTTAAGTAGCGGGACTGATACGCAGTATTTT.

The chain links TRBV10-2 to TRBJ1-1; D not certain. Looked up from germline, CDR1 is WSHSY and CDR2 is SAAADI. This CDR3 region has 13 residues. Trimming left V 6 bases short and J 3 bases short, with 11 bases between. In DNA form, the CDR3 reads TGCGCCAGCAGGGAAATGGTTCACACTGAAGCTTTCTTT. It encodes CASREMVHTEAFF.

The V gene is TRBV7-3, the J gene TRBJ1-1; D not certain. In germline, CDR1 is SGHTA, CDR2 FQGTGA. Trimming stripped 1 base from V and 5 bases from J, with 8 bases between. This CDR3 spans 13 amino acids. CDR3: CASSLSVTTEAFF. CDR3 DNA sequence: TGTGCCAGCAGCTTAAGTGTGACAACTGAAGCTTTCTTT.